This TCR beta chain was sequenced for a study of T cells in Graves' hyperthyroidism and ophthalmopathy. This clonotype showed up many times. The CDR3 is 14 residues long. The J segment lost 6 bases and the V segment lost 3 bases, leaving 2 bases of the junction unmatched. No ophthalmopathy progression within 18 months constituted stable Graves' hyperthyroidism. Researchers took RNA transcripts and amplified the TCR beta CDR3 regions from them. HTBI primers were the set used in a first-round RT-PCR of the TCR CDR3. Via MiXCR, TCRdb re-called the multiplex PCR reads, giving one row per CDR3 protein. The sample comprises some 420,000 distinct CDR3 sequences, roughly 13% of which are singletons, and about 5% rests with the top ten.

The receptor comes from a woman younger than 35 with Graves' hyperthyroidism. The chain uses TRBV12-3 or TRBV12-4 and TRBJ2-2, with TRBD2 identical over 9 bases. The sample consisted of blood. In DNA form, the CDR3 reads TGTGCCAGCAGTTTTAGCGGGAGAGCCGGGGAGCTGTTTTTT. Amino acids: CASSFSGRAGELFF.